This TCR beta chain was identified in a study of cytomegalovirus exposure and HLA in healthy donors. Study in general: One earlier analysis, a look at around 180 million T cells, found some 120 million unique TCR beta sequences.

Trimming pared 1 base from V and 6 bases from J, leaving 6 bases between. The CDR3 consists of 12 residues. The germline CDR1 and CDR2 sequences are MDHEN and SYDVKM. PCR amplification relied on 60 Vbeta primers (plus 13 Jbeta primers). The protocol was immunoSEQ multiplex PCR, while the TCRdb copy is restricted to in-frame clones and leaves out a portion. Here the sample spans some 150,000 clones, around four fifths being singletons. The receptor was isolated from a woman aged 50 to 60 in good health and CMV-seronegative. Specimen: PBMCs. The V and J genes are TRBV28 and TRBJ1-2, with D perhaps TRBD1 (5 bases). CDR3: CASSLSGNGYTF. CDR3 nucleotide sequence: TGTGCCAGCAGTTTATCAGGGAATGGCTACACCTTC.